This T cell receptor (beta chain) was retrieved from a study of Ad26.COV2.S vaccination and SARS-CoV-2 variants. Study background: Intramuscularly, Ad26.COV2.S was given either once or twice, 56 days apart. Notes on the study in general: Responses of spike-specific T cells (both CD8+ and CD4+) reportedly showed substantial breadth after vaccination. Recipients of either vaccine or placebo displayed similar breadth of non-spike TCRs.

V shed 3 bases and J shed 0 bases, with 11 bases lying between them. Germline V lookup: CDR1 MNHEY, CDR2 SMNVEV (reference sequence). This CDR3 comprises 16 residues. Treatment denoted: roughly 20 received Ad26.COV2.S at low or high dose, single or two shots; roughly 5 received placebo; per-sample allocation not given. Repertoires come from day 63 after the first vaccine or placebo injection. Donation came from an adult in Boston who was aged 18-55 years. Assay: immunoSEQ multiplex PCR; the TCRdb copy retains only in-frame clones and omits some. The sample has hundreds of thousands of clones, around 90% seen once; the top ten hold more than 9%. With respect to this clone: Its antigen is not known.

The specimen was peripheral blood, collected in a trial of Ad26.COV2.S vaccine versus placebo. The source is a person between 18 and 59 years old who received the Ad26.COV2.S COVID-19 vaccine or a placebo. This sequence joins TRBV27 and TRBJ2-2; perhaps TRBD2 as D (5 bases). The CDR3: CASSFEREANTGELFF. For the CDR3, the DNA is TGTGCCAGCAGTTTTGAACGGGAAGCGAACACCGGGGAGCTGTTTTTT.